Described below is a single T cell receptor (beta chain) sequence and its context. The antigen is not known. These data originate in a study of tumor-infiltrating lymphocytes in primary liver carcinoma. Study summary: Male and female patients aged 30 to 69 years made up the cohort. The tumors, T1-T3 N0M0 lesions, were 4.2 to 10 cm across. Findings and caveats of the study: A significantly higher top-250-clone fraction was recorded for tumors than for blood (p = 0.039). Tumor-adjacent and tumor-blood pairs shared less of their repertoires than tumor region pairs shared.

Extraction also yielded germline DNA, while blood RNA was obtained from unsorted whole blood. The template, roughly 0.45 ug total RNA, yielded TCR beta cDNA made with a constant-region primer. Library construction for TCR beta comprised three nested multiplex PCR rounds performed with slightly modified ARM-PCR. Two initial PCR rounds of ten to eleven cycles each paired TRBV1-TRBV30 forward primers with a C-beta reverse primer. TCRdb re-called the multiplex PCR reads with MiXCR, one entry per CDR3 protein. The sample yields hundreds of thousands of distinct CDR3 sequences, roughly three fifths seen once. V was clipped by 5 bases and J by 4 bases; unmatched bases: 13. The CDR3 spans 17 residues. The V gene's germline CDR1 is SGHNT and CDR2 YYREEE (reference sequence).

Sample: peripheral blood. The chain recombines TRBV5-4 with TRBJ2-1; 9 nucleotides match TRBD2. The receptor comes from a woman aged 30 to 39 with primary liver carcinoma and hepatitis B virus infection. The CDR3 sequence is CASSRTGSGRIYNEQFF. CDR3 DNA sequence: TGTGCCAGCAGTCGGACCGGAAGCGGGAGGATTTACAATGAGCAGTTCTTC.